What follows are 27 T cell receptor beta chains derived from one specimen sequenced in a study of blood T cell repertoires in COVID-19. TCRdb's copy holds only in-frame clones and misses some; the assay was immunoSEQ multiplex PCR. The table records roughly 70,000 clones, 80% of them present only once. The material sequenced was peripheral blood. These TCRs come from a human donor in a cohort sampled during active COVID-19.

V is TRBV11-1 and J is TRBJ2-7; D might be TRBD1 (6 bases). The germline V gene encodes CDR1 SGHAT and CDR2 FQDESV (reference sequence). V shed 5 bases and J shed 3 bases, with 20 bases lying between them. The length of the CDR3 is 16 residues. CDR3 sequence: CASSERNRVYGYEQYF. Here the CDR3 DNA reads TGTGCCAGCAGCGAGCGAAACAGGGTATACGGCTACGAGCAGTACTTC.

A single count supports this clone. The rearrangement uses TRBV4-2 and TRBJ1-2; 8 bases are shared with TRBD1. The germline CDR1 and CDR2 sequences are LGHNA and YNFKEQ. The CDR3 spans 16 residues. The ends lost 1 base at V and 4 bases at J; junction bases unmatched: 8. CDR3 protein: CASSQVGQGAGYGYTF. Written as DNA, the CDR3 is TGTGCCAGCAGCCAAGTCGGGCAGGGGGCCGGCTATGGCTACACCTTC.

The chain recombines TRBV18 with TRBJ2-1; 11 nucleotides line up with TRBD2. CDR1 and CDR2 (germline): KGHSH, LQKENI. V shed 2 bases and J 1 base; nucleotides not matched to a gene: 7. The CDR3 runs 18 residues. DNA of the CDR3: TGTGCCAGCTCACCATGGCTAGCGGGAGGTTTTTCCTACAATGAGCAGTTCTTC. It encodes CASSPWLAGGFSYNEQFF. Full variable domain (missing parts from reference TRBV18 and TRBJ2-1): NAGVMQNPRHLVRRRGQEARLRCSPMKGHSHVYWYRQLPEEGLKFMVYLQKENIIDESGMPKERFSAEFPKEGPSILRIQQVVRGDSAAYFCASSPWLAGGFSYNEQFFGPGTRLTVL.

The rearrangement joins TRBV19 to TRBJ2-7; TRBD2 matches at 11 bases. Germline CDR1 LNHDA, CDR2 SQIVND (reference sequence). V gave up 9 bases and J gave up 0 bases; unmatched junction bases: 4. The CDR3 is 14 amino acids. CDR3 sequence: CASATSGSSYEQYF. DNA for the CDR3: TGTGCCAGCGCTACTAGCGGGAGCTCCTACGAGCAGTACTTC.

The V call is TRBV19, the J call TRBJ2-4; 7 bases are a match to TRBD1. V was pared by 6 bases and J by 0 bases, with 5 bases of the junction left unmatched. The germline gives CDR1 LNHDA, CDR2 SQIVND (reference sequence). This CDR3 is 15 amino acids long. The CDR3 is CASRDRSLAKNIQYF. The CDR3, as DNA: TGTGCCAGTAGGGACAGGAGCCTAGCCAAAAACATTCAGTACTTC.

The chain combines TRBV25-1 with TRBJ2-7; D perhaps matches TRBD2 (6 bases). Trimming took 4 bases from V and 4 from J, leaving 14 bases between them. CDR1 is MGHDK, CDR2 SYGVNS, per germline. The CDR3 totals 14 residues. CDR3 in DNA: TGTGCCAGCAGTGGTTTGGGGGGAGGTTACGAGCAGTACTTC. Its protein is CASSGLGGGYEQYF.

This clone was observed a handful of times. V is TRBV15 and J is TRBJ2-3, with TRBD1 identical over 9 bases. J gave up 2 bases and V 4 bases, and 7 bases lay outside the gene matches. CDR3 length: 16 residues. The germline CDR1 and CDR2 sequences are LNHNV and YYDKDF (reference sequence). CDR3: CATSNPGTGSTDTQYF. CDR3 nucleotide sequence: TGTGCCACCAGCAACCCTGGGACAGGGTCCACAGATACGCAGTATTTT.

V is TRBV6-5 and J is TRBJ2-1, with D possibly being TRBD2 (6 bases). V was cut by 6 bases and J by 7 bases, with 19 bases left in between. This CDR3 contains 15 residues. In germline, CDR1 is MNHEY, CDR2 SVGAGI. CDR3 residues: CASSRNGGIGNEQFF. The CDR3 nucleotides read TGTGCCAGCAGCCGGAATGGCGGGATAGGAAATGAGCAGTTCTTC.

The chain employs TRBV14 and TRBJ2-2, with TRBD1 matching 9 bases. The CDR3 totals 16 residues. Trimming at V came to 4 bases and at J to 7 bases, leaving 10 bases not matched to a gene. Germline V gene lookup returns CDR1 SGHDN and CDR2 FVKESK. Written as DNA, the CDR3 is TGTGCCAGCAGCCCCTGGACAGGGGAAGGGGTCGGGGAGCTGTTTTTT. Amino acid sequence: CASSPWTGEGVGELFF. The full variable domain, completed using reference TRBV14 and TRBJ2-2, is EAGVTQFPSHSVIEKGQTVTLRCDPISGHDNLYWYRRVMGKEIKFLLHFVKESKQDESGMPNNRFLAERTGGTYSTLKVQPAELEDSGVYFCASSPWTGEGVGELFFGEGSRLTVL.

This clone was counted once. The V call is TRBV6-2 or TRBV6-3, the J call TRBJ1-3, with D perhaps TRBD1 (5 bases). The CDR3 runs 13 residues. Germline-derived CDR1 and CDR2 are MNHEY and SVGEGT. V was pared by 4 bases and J by 16 bases, with 20 bases between. CDR3 region: CASSWGSHAFRYF. The CDR3, as DNA: TGTGCCAGCAGTTGGGGCAGTCACGCATTCCGCTATTTT.

This clone was observed a single time. This chain joins TRBV18 and TRBJ2-5; the match to TRBD2 covers 10 bases. Germline V gene data show CDR1 as KGHSH and CDR2 as LQKENI. The CDR3 is 16 amino acids. Germline trimming cut 2 bases from V and 2 bases from J; bases unmatched to any gene: 5. Here the CDR3 reads CASSPSWTSGQETQYF. The DNA for the CDR3 is TGTGCCAGCTCACCATCGTGGACTAGCGGACAAGAGACCCAGTACTTC.

The V gene is TRBV5-1, the J gene TRBJ2-7; 9 bases are shared with TRBD1. Germline trimming cut 1 base from V and 4 bases from J; bases unmatched to any gene: 6. The CDR3 runs to 15 residues. The germline V gene has CDR1 SGHRS and CDR2 YFSETQ. In nucleotides, the CDR3 is TGCGCCAGCAGCTTGTTAGGGACAGGGTCTTACGAGCAGTACTTC. It encodes CASSLLGTGSYEQYF.

CDR3 bases: TGTGCCAGCAGTTACCTCAGGGATAGCAATCAGCCCCAGCATTTT. Translated, it gives CASSYLRDSNQPQHF. The chain links TRBV6-5 to TRBJ1-5; TRBD1 might be the D (5 bases). Per the germline V gene, CDR1 is MNHEY and CDR2 is SVGAGI. The CDR3 runs 15 residues. V lost 2 bases to trimming and J lost 0 bases, with 8 bases between them.

In nucleotides, the CDR3 is TGTGCCAGCAGCCTGGACATCTACTCTGGAAACACCATATATTTT. It specifies CASSLDIYSGNTIYF. The chain recombines TRBV7-2 with TRBJ1-3, with D tentatively TRBD1 (5 bases). V lost 5 bases and J lost 0, with 11 bases in between. The CDR3 consists of 15 residues. Germline V gene sequence: CDR1 SGHTA, CDR2 FQGNSA.

The rearrangement joins TRBV28 to TRBJ2-7, with a tentative D call TRBD1 (6 bases). The length of the CDR3 is 14 residues. Germline values: CDR1 MDHEN, CDR2 SYDVKM. V dropped 5 bases and J dropped 3 bases, with 14 bases sitting between them. The CDR3: CASSGTRHDYEQYF. The CDR3, as DNA: TGTGCCAGCAGTGGGACACGGCACGACTACGAGCAGTACTTC.

V usage is TRBV7-2 and J usage is TRBJ2-5; TRBD2 matches at 8 bases. The CDR3 is made up of 14 amino acids. Germline lookup yields CDR1 SGHTA and CDR2 FQGNSA. J lost 8 bases, V lost 5 bases, and 10 bases had no gene match. The CDR3 nucleotides are TGTGCCAGCAGCCCCCAGGGTAGCGGGACCACCCAGTACTTC. Translated: CASSPQGSGTTQYF.

This clone was seen once. This chain connects TRBV2 to TRBJ2-7; 7 bases agree with TRBD1. CDR3 length: 14 amino acids. With 3 bases clipped from V and 3 bases from J, the junction kept 5 bases outside the gene matches. Germline CDR1 reads SNHLY; CDR2 reads FYNNEI. The DNA of the CDR3 is TGTGCCAGCAGTGACCAGACAGGGAGCTACGAGCAGTACTTC. Translation gives CASSDQTGSYEQYF. Drawing the rest from reference TRBV2 and TRBJ2-7, the complete variable domain is EPEVTQTPSHQVTQMGQEVILRCVPISNHLYFYWYRQILGQKVEFLVSFYNNEISEKSEIFDDQFSVERPDGSNFTLKIRSTKLEDSAMYFCASSDQTGSYEQYFGPGTRLTVT.

The V gene is TRBV7-2, the J gene TRBJ2-3; 7 nucleotides line up with TRBD2. V shed 5 bases and J 0 bases; nucleotides not matched to a gene: 11. Germline V lookup: CDR1 SGHTA, CDR2 FQGNSA. The CDR3 is 17 amino acids. The DNA of the CDR3 is TGTGCCAGCAGCGAAGTCTCACTAGCGACTAGCACAGATACGCAGTATTTT. Protein: CASSEVSLATSTDTQYF.

The genes are TRBV28 and TRBJ2-6, with no clear D. This CDR3 is built from 17 residues. Looked up from germline, CDR1 is MDHEN and CDR2 is SYDVKM. The germline V and J ends were trimmed by 10 bases and 0 bases, with 19 bases remaining between them. For the CDR3, the DNA is TGTGCCACTCGAGACACCCTCTTCCACTCTGGGGCCAACGTCCTGACTTTC. Translation: CATRDTLFHSGANVLTF. The variable domain in full, with the rest retrieved from reference TRBV28 and TRBJ2-6, is DVKVTQSSRYLVKRTGEKVFLECVQDMDHENMFWYRQDPGLGLRLIYFSYDVKMKEKGDIPEGYSVSREKKERFSLILESASTNQTSMYLCATRDTLFHSGANVLTFGAGSRLTVL.

This chain joins TRBV7-8 and TRBJ2-7, with D perhaps matching TRBD2 (6 bases). The CDR3 runs 13 residues. Germline CDR1 and CDR2: SGHVS and FQNEAQ. The germline V and J ends were trimmed by 4 bases and 4 bases, with 11 bases remaining between them. CDR3 bases: TGTGCCAGCAGCTCCAATGCGGGGTACGAGCAGTACTTC. It translates to CASSSNAGYEQYF.

Judged by abundance, this clone is medium-sized (0.01 to 0.1%). This chain links TRBV9 with TRBJ2-7; 11 nucleotides align to TRBD2. This CDR3 is built from 15 residues. With V trimmed by 3 bases and J by 10 bases, 12 bases remained unmatched. Germline V gene lookup returns CDR1 SGDLS and CDR2 YYNGEE. The CDR3, as DNA: TGTGCCAGCAGCGACGGGACTAGCGGCCCGTGGGGCCAGTACTTC. This codes for CASSDGTSGPWGQYF.

This clone was seen a handful of times. The chain has TRBV10-2 and TRBJ1-6; D is ambiguous. V lost 2 bases to trimming and J lost 0 bases, with 5 bases between them. This CDR3 is 15 amino acids long. Germline assignment: CDR1 WSHSY and CDR2 SAAADI. The CDR3 spells CASSERSSYNSPLHF. In DNA form, the CDR3 reads TGCGCCAGCAGTGAGCGGAGCTCCTATAATTCACCCCTCCACTTT.

The genes are TRBV5-1 and TRBJ2-1, with 7 bases matching TRBD2. The junction had 9 bases not matched to a gene; V was cut back by 7 bases and J by 5 bases. CDR1 and CDR2 (germline): SGHRS, YFSETQ. This CDR3 is 14 amino acids long. CDR3 loop: CASSGGGNNNEQFF. In DNA, the CDR3 is TGCGCCAGCTCTGGGGGGGGGAACAACAATGAGCAGTTCTTC.

CDR3 loop: CAISESGGRAEQYF. CDR3 DNA sequence: TGTGCCATCAGTGAGTCGGGCGGGAGGGCAGAGCAGTACTTC. The gene calls are TRBV10-3 and TRBJ2-7; 9 positions match TRBD2. The J segment lost 7 bases and the V segment lost 0 bases, leaving 4 bases of the junction unmatched. Per germline, CDR1 ENHRY and CDR2 SYGVKD. This CDR3 is 14 amino acids long.

The J gene is TRBJ2-7, the V gene TRBV19, with 9 bases matching TRBD1. This CDR3 is built from 14 residues. CDR1 and CDR2 from the germline V gene are LNHDA and SQIVND (reference sequence). Unmatched junction bases numbered 6, after V lost 6 bases and J lost 3 bases. The CDR3: CASRATGGGYEQYF. CDR3 bases: TGTGCCAGTAGGGCGACAGGGGGAGGCTACGAGCAGTACTTC.

The chain uses TRBV7-9 and TRBJ2-7, with 10 positions matching TRBD2. Germline assignment: CDR1 SEHNR and CDR2 FQNEAQ (reference sequence). Germline trimming cut 1 base from V and 5 bases from J; bases unmatched to any gene: 8. The CDR3 consists of 16 residues. For the CDR3, the DNA is TGTGCCAGCAGCTTAGGGGGTACTAGCGGGACGGACGAGCAGTACTTC. Translation gives CASSLGGTSGTDEQYF. The complete variable domain, with remaining parts taken from reference TRBV7-9 and TRBJ2-7, reads DTGVSQNPRHKITKRGQNVTFRCDPISEHNRLYWYRQTLGQGPEFLTYFQNEAQLEKSRLLSDRFSAERPKGSFSTLEIQRTEQGDSAMYLCASSLGGTSGTDEQYFGPGTRLTVT.

The genes are TRBV5-4 and TRBJ2-7; perhaps TRBD2 as D (7 bases). V lost 4 bases, J lost 4 bases, and 15 bases lay in between. This CDR3 is built from 14 residues. The V gene's germline CDR1 is SGHNT and CDR2 YYREEE (reference sequence). The CDR3: CASSPEGGGYEQYF. The CDR3, as DNA: TGTGCCAGCAGCCCCGAGGGGGGAGGGTACGAGCAGTACTTC. Full variable domain (remainder filled in from reference TRBV5-4 and TRBJ2-7): ETGVTQSPTHLIKTRGQQVTLRCSSQSGHNTVSWYQQALGQGPQFIFQYYREEENGRGNFPPRFSGLQFPNYSSELNVNALELDDSALYLCASSPEGGGYEQYFGPGTRLTVT.